This T cell receptor (beta chain) was identified during a study of radiotherapy plus CTLA-4 blockade in lung cancer. Clones were sequenced by immunoSEQ multiplex PCR, and TCRdb holds only the in-frame ones, with some missing. This table holds some 45,000 clones, around 77% found once. Focal radiation plus CTLA-4 blockade with ipilimumab was administered to patients who had chemo-refractory metastatic non-small-cell lung cancer. This CDR3 contains 15 residues. V shed 5 bases and J 3 bases; nucleotides not matched to a gene: 3. The germline V gene has CDR1 SGHTA and CDR2 FQGNSA. The sample consisted of peripheral blood, taken from a patient treated with radiotherapy plus ipilimumab. The V gene is TRBV7-2, the J gene TRBJ2-2; 10 bases are shared with TRBD2. This clonotype originated in a human donor with non-small cell lung cancer who had stable disease on radiotherapy plus ipilimumab. CDR3 amino acids: CASSRAGGDTGELFF. The CDR3 nucleotides are TGTGCCAGCAGCCGAGCGGGGGGGGACACCGGGGAGCTGTTTTTT.